Reported below is one TCR beta chain. Other DNA sequences in this sample translate to the same CDR3. The data derive from a study of blood T cell repertoires in COVID-19. Study background: Acute and convalescent COVID-19 samples came from the United States, Italy and Spain. In each case, the material was cDNA or gDNA derived from T cells, B-cell-depleted T cells, or PBMCs.

Original processing notes: Scientists estimated how many nucleated cells there were by amplifying reference gene primers. TCRdb's copy holds only in-frame clones and misses some; the assay was immunoSEQ multiplex PCR. That table is the source of V, J and clone size, and D and trimming were worked out from the DNA. The repertoire consists of 150,000 or so clones, with 84% occurring once and the leading ten covering about 8.9%. Trimming stripped 2 bases from V and 4 bases from J, with 6 bases between. This CDR3 comprises 12 residues. Germline V gene data show CDR1 as SGDLS and CDR2 as YYNGEE. The sequenced sample was peripheral blood. This receptor was obtained from a woman between 50 and 59 years old with acute or convalescent COVID-19. The genes are TRBV9 and TRBJ1-2, with a possible D match to TRBD1 (5 bases). The CDR3 region has the DNA TGTGCCAGCAGCGTGGGGGGCTATGGCTACACCTTC. Translated: CASSVGGYGYTF.